This is a list of T cell receptor beta chains from one sample in a study of beta chain features in type 1 diabetes. The assay was immunoSEQ multiplex PCR, and TCRdb's table has in-frame clones only and misses some. This table has 850,000 to 900,000 clones, about a sixth appearing once. Specimen: naive CD4+ T cells from blood. Receptors were obtained from a woman between 18 and 29 years old in good health. Each CDR3 is given with its conserved first and last residue. Not every row has a clone size; where given, it reads once, few, many or a size class.

few	TRBJ2-4	TRBV27	CASSPQGSAVLAKNIQYF
NA	TRBJ2-3	TRBV11-1	CASSVGLVIADTQYF
few	TRBJ2-1	TRBV6-5	CASSRGAGGEVGQFF
NA	TRBJ2-7	TRBV7-9	CASSTLPDEQYF
NA	TRBJ1-3	TRBV5-1	CASRADSGNTIYF
few	TRBJ2-3	TRBV6-6	CASSYYPGGTQYF
NA	TRBJ2-7	TRBV6-5	CASSPIFNGEQYF
NA	TRBJ2-7	TRBV5-4	CASSLVTSGVYEQYF
few	TRBJ2-7	TRBV9	CASSATGQAYEQYF
NA	TRBJ1-5	TRBV6-5	CASSYRVNQPQHF
few	TRBJ1-5	TRBV11-2	CASALTGEGSNQPQHF
NA	TRBJ2-1	TRBV7-9	CASSTGQGPNEQFF
NA	TRBJ1-2	TRBV7-2	CASSLVGQTGSYGYTF
few	TRBJ2-1	TRBV5-6	CASSPPHGPHSYNEQFF
NA	TRBJ1-2	TRBV5-1	CASSLNGLLLNYGYTF
few	TRBJ2-5	TRBV6-5	CASSYFGPGTSETQYF
NA	TRBJ2-2	TRBV2	CASSESGLLTGELFF
few	TRBJ2-1	TRBV5-1	CASSRKSDSTYNEQFF
NA	TRBJ2-5	TRBV4-2	CASSTDRLDETQYF
few	TRBJ2-5	TRBV5-4	CASSLQGTQETQYF
few	TRBJ1-4	TRBV18	CASSPSNEKLFF
few	TRBJ2-7	TRBV28	CASSLWLRPVGLEQYF
NA	TRBJ2-7	TRBV13	CASSLGLTTTYEQYF
few	TRBJ2-3	TRBV18	CASSRQGTGTDTQYF
NA	TRBJ2-1	TRBV15	CATSRVKAGLNEQFF
NA	TRBJ2-3	TRBV5-1	CASSVPTGLASTDTQYF
once	TRBJ2-5	TRBV4-3	CASSLGAEREAGGTQYF
few	TRBJ2-4	TRBV28	CASRGAGGWLNIQYF
few	TRBJ2-3	TRBV28	CASTRTSGSTDTQYF
NA	TRBJ2-7	TRBV29-1	CSVAPRGAPYEQYF
NA	TRBJ1-1	TRBV10-3	CAISEGLQGGNTEAFF